This TCR beta chain was sequenced in a study of blood T cell repertoires in COVID-19. This clone has only one observation. The method was immunoSEQ multiplex PCR; TCRdb's version includes in-frame clones alone and lacks a portion of them. The data show about 300,000 clones, approximately 84% seen once. V lost 0 bases and J lost 7, with 13 bases in between. Germline V gives CDR1 SGHDT, CDR2 YYEEEE. CDR3 length: 15 residues. The sequenced material came from PBMCs or T cells enriched from blood (not recorded which). This chain links TRBV5-6 with TRBJ1-4; D is ambiguous. This TCR came from a man younger than 40 who had recovered from COVID-19. CDR3 protein: CASSLGSWAGEKLFF. Here the CDR3 DNA reads TGTGCCAGCAGCTTGGGCAGCTGGGCCGGTGAAAAACTGTTTTTT.